The rows below give T cell receptor beta chains drawn from one sample of a study of response to subunit inactivated influenza vaccine. TCRdb called the RT-PCR reads again in MiXCR, with one record for every CDR3 protein. The table has more than 400,000 distinct CDR3 sequences, approximately 11% seen once. Specimen: PBMCs from blood, collected more than 35 days after vaccination. These receptors all stem from a man aged 50-60 years who received an inactivated influenza vaccine. Each CDR3 is given with its conserved first and last residue. D genes are given only for firm matches. Part of the rows lack a size; the others show once, few, many or a class for expanded clones.

clone_size,cdr3_length,j_call,v_call,d_call,cdr3_aa,cdr3_nt
many,11,TRBJ2-1,TRBV7-2,TRBD2,CASSPTSGQFF,TGTGCCAGCAGCCCGACTAGCGGGCAGTTCTTC
many,14,TRBJ1-1,TRBV12-3/TRBV12-4,-,CASRPPGRRTEAFF,TGTGCCAGCAGGCCGCCGGGACGTAGGACTGAAGCTTTCTTT
-,13,TRBJ1-5,TRBV2,-,CASHRQEDQPQHF,TGTGCCAGCCACCGACAGGAAGATCAGCCCCAGCATTTT
many,15,TRBJ2-1,TRBV7-2,TRBD2,CASSLTSGRYNEQFF,TGTGCCAGCAGCTTGACTAGCGGGAGGTACAATGAGCAGTTCTTC
-,14,TRBJ2-7,TRBV6-5,-,CASSYSPFTYEQYF,TGTGCCAGCAGTTACTCACCGTTTACCTACGAGCAGTACTTC
few,18,TRBJ1-6,TRBV28,TRBD1,CASSSKRQGGFRNSPLHF,TGTGCCAGCAGTTCAAAACGACAGGGAGGTTTTAGAAATTCACCCCTCCACTTT
-,16,TRBJ1-4,TRBV9,-,CASSQGSPTTNEKLFF,TGTGCCAGCAGTCAGGGTTCCCCCACAACTAATGAAAAACTGTTTTTT
many,15,TRBJ2-5,TRBV5-5,-,CASSFSVTEKETQYF,TGTGCCAGCAGCTTTTCGGTTACGGAGAAAGAGACCCAGTACTTC
few,16,TRBJ2-1,TRBV14,TRBD2,CASSPFSGASYNEQFF,TGTGCCAGCAGCCCTTTTAGCGGGGCCTCCTACAATGAGCAGTTCTTC
-,15,TRBJ2-1,TRBV10-2,TRBD1,CASRLGTGGRDEQFF,TGCGCCAGCAGGCTGGGGACAGGGGGCAGGGATGAGCAGTTCTTC
once,16,TRBJ2-3,TRBV7-2,TRBD2,CASSLGSGSLIDTQYF,TGTGCCAGCAGCTTAGGAAGCGGGAGTTTAATTGATACGCAGTATTTT
-,17,TRBJ1-1,TRBV28,-,CASSLPGRGGMNTEAFF,TGTGCCAGCAGTTTACCCGGCCGTGGGGGGATGAACACTGAAGCTTTCTTT
few,10,TRBJ2-7,TRBV20-1,-,CSARFYEQYF,TGCAGTGCTAGGTTTTACGAGCAGTACTTC
-,18,TRBJ2-1,TRBV28,TRBD1,CASSLPLPRDSYNNEQFF,TGTGCCAGCAGTTTACCGTTGCCCCGGGACAGCTACAACAATGAGCAGTTCTTC
few,13,TRBJ2-5,TRBV10-3,-,CAISEEGIQTQYF,TGTGCCATCAGTGAAGAGGGGATTCAGACCCAGTACTTC
few,13,TRBJ2-1,TRBV24-1,-,CATSDTTGWEQFF,TGTGCCACCAGTGATACGACAGGTTGGGAGCAGTTCTTC
-,13,TRBJ2-7,TRBV7-9,-,CASSPKIGWEQYF,TGTGCCAGCAGCCCGAAGATAGGGTGGGAGCAGTACTTC
few,16,TRBJ2-7,TRBV4-1,TRBD1,CASSPKGDSRAYEQYF,TGCGCCAGCAGCCCGAAGGGGGACAGCCGAGCCTACGAGCAGTACTTC
-,14,TRBJ2-7,TRBV20-1,TRBD1,CSARSQTGSYEQYF,TGCAGTGCTAGGTCCCAGACAGGGAGCTACGAGCAGTACTTC
few,14,TRBJ2-7,TRBV30,-,CAWSKGGGSYEQYF,TGTGCCTGGTCAAAGGGAGGGGGCTCCTACGAGCAGTACTTC
few,13,TRBJ1-5,TRBV15,-,CATKDYSNQPQHF,TGTGCCACCAAAGATTATAGCAATCAGCCCCAGCATTTT
once,13,TRBJ2-7,TRBV6-6,-,CASSLLLAYEQYF,TGTGCCAGCAGCCTACTCTTAGCCTACGAGCAGTACTTC
-,15,TRBJ1-4,TRBV14,-,CASSQDGRSYEKLFF,TGTGCCAGCAGCCAAGATGGGCGGTCGTATGAAAAACTGTTTTTT
once,12,TRBJ2-5,TRBV5-6,-,CASTAGSETQYF,TGTGCCAGCACCGCAGGGTCGGAGACCCAGTACTTC
many,14,TRBJ1-5,TRBV4-3,-,CASSQDVSNQPQHF,TGCGCCAGCAGCCAAGACGTTAGCAATCAGCCCCAGCATTTT
-,16,TRBJ2-2,TRBV29-1,-,CSVGGPGGSNTGELFF,TGCAGCGTTGGGGGCCCTGGCGGTTCTAACACCGGGGAGCTGTTTTTT
-,14,TRBJ2-6,TRBV9,-,CASSGLRQVDVLTF,TGTGCCAGCAGCGGCTTACGACAGGTAGACGTCCTGACTTTC
-,16,TRBJ1-5,TRBV7-8,-,CASSLFGGYSNQPQHF,TGTGCCAGCAGCTTATTCGGGGGCTATAGCAATCAGCCCCAGCATTTT
-,13,TRBJ2-4,TRBV20-1,-,CSASLRAKNIQYF,TGCAGTGCTAGTCTGCGGGCCAAAAACATTCAGTACTTC
-,15,TRBJ2-3,TRBV27,TRBD2,CASSSAGTSTDTQYF,TGTGCCAGCAGTTCTGCCGGGACTAGTACAGATACGCAGTATTTT
-,15,TRBJ2-3,TRBV3-1,-,CASSQLAAGRGTQYF,TGTGCCAGCAGCCAATTAGCGGCAGGACGCGGTACGCAGTATTTT
-,16,TRBJ2-7,TRBV28,TRBD2,CASITEGGGRAREQYF,TGTGCCAGCATCACCGAGGGAGGTGGGAGGGCACGCGAGCAGTACTTC
-,14,TRBJ1-2,TRBV6-5,-,CASSYDRSLYGYTF,TGTGCCAGCAGTTACGATAGGTCGCTGTATGGCTACACCTTC
few,14,TRBJ1-1,TRBV6-2/TRBV6-3,TRBD1,CASSGQGLDTEAFF,TGTGCCAGCAGTGGACAGGGTTTGGACACTGAAGCTTTCTTT
many,12,TRBJ2-7,TRBV6-1,-,CASGAISYEQYF,TGTGCCAGCGGGGCGATCTCCTACGAGCAGTACTTC
few,14,TRBJ2-7,TRBV5-1,-,CASSLGQVQYEQYF,TGCGCCAGCAGCTTGGGACAGGTACAATACGAGCAGTACTTC
many,12,TRBJ1-2,TRBV6-2/TRBV6-3,TRBD1,CASSSVDRGYTF,TGTGCCAGCAGTTCGGTGGACAGGGGCTATACCTTC
many,14,TRBJ2-1,TRBV3-1,TRBD1,CASSHPDRENEQFF,TGTGCCAGCAGCCACCCGGACAGGGAAAATGAGCAGTTCTTC
many,13,TRBJ2-3,TRBV7-2,-,CASSLLGTDTQYF,TGTGCCAGCAGCTTACTGGGCACAGATACGCAGTATTTT
few,15,TRBJ2-7,TRBV9,-,CASSVGGLTAYEQYF,TGTGCCAGCAGCGTAGGAGGACTAACCGCCTACGAGCAGTACTTC
few,15,TRBJ2-7,TRBV7-2,-,CASSLSGTPPYEQYF,TGTGCCAGCAGCCTTTCCGGGACACCACCCTACGAGCAGTACTTC
many,14,TRBJ2-7,TRBV27,-,CASSPTLRAYEQYF,TGTGCCAGCAGCCCCACGCTTCGAGCCTACGAGCAGTACTTC
-,12,TRBJ1-2,TRBV5-6,-,CASSLDPGGYTF,TGTGCCAGCAGCCTTGACCCGGGGGGCTACACCTTC
few,14,TRBJ1-4,TRBV28,TRBD1,CASTGDRGDEKLFF,TGTGCCAGCACCGGGGACAGAGGGGATGAAAAACTGTTTTTT
-,17,TRBJ2-5,TRBV18,TRBD1,CASSPVGRDSWEETQYF,TGTGCCAGCTCACCTGTGGGCAGGGACAGTTGGGAGGAGACCCAGTACTTC
-,15,TRBJ2-3,TRBV7-6,TRBD2,CASSTLAGGVDTQYF,TGTGCCAGCAGCACCCTAGCGGGGGGGGTAGATACGCAGTATTTT
few,15,TRBJ2-7,TRBV7-2,-,CASSVRDLPRSEQYF,TGTGCCAGCAGCGTGCGGGACCTACCTCGGTCCGAGCAGTACTTC
-,17,TRBJ2-6,TRBV18,-,CASSPPLAVSGANVLTF,TGTGCCAGCTCACCACCATTAGCGGTCTCTGGGGCCAACGTCCTGACTTTC
few,14,TRBJ1-2,TRBV5-1,TRBD1,CASSSSGGAGGYTF,TGCGCCAGCAGCTCCTCAGGGGGCGCCGGTGGCTACACCTTC
-,13,TRBJ2-5,TRBV20-1,-,CSAAVGPQETQYF,TGCAGTGCGGCCGTGGGGCCCCAAGAGACCCAGTACTTC
-,14,TRBJ2-3,TRBV6-2/TRBV6-3,TRBD1,CASSYRQGRDTQYF,TGTGCCAGCAGTTACCGACAGGGAAGAGATACGCAGTATTTT
many,13,TRBJ1-2,TRBV4-1,-,CASSQGATDGYTF,TGCGCCAGCAGCCAAGGGGCGACGGATGGCTACACCTTC
-,15,TRBJ1-6,TRBV12-3/TRBV12-4,TRBD1,CASSPTGFTNSPLHF,TGTGCCAGCAGCCCGACAGGGTTTACCAATTCACCCCTCCACTTT
-,14,TRBJ1-2,TRBV6-5,-,CASSYSAGTKGYTF,TGTGCCAGCAGTTACTCGGCGGGGACGAAGGGCTACACCTTC
few,18,TRBJ2-3,TRBV4-3,TRBD2,CASSQDWWTSGREYTQYF,TGCGCCAGCAGCCAAGATTGGTGGACTAGCGGGAGGGAGTATACGCAGTATTTT
many,16,TRBJ2-1,TRBV7-2,-,CASSLEGGPSYNEQFF,TGTGCCAGCAGCTTAGAGGGCGGGCCCTCCTACAATGAGCAGTTCTTC